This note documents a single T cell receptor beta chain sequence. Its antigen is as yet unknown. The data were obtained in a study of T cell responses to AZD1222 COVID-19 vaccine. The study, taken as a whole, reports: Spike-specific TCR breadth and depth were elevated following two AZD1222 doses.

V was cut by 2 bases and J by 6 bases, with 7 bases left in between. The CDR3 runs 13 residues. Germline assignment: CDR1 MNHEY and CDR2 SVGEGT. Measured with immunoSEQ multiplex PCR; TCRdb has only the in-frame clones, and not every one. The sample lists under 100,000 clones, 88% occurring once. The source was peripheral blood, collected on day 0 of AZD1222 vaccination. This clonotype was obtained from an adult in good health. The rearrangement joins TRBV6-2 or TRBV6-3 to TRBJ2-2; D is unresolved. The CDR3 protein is CASSYTWAGELFF. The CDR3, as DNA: TGTGCCAGCAGTTACACGTGGGCCGGGGAGCTGTTTTTT.